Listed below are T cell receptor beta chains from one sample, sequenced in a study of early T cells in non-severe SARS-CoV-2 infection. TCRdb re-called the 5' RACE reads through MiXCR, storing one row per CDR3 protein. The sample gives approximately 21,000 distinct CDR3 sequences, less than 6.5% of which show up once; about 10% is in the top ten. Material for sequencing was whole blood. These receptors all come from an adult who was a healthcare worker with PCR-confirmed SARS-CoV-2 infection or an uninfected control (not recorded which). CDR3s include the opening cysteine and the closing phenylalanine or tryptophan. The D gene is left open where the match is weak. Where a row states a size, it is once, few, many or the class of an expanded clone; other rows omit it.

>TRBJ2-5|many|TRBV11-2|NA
CASSLFGYQETQYF
TGTGCCAGCAGCTTATTCGGTTACCAAGAGACCCAGTACTTC
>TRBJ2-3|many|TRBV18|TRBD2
CASSPLAGADTQYF
TGTGCCAGCTCACCACTAGCGGGAGCAGATACGCAGTATTTT
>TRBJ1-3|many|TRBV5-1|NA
CASSSVSPVSGNTIYF
TGCGCCAGCAGCTCAGTGTCGCCCGTCTCTGGAAACACCATATATTTT
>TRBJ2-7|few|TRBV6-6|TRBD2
CASRGLAGYEQYF
TGTGCCAGCAGGGGACTAGCGGGGTACGAGCAGTACTTC
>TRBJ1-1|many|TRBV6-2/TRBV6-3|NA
CASSYDTEAFF
TGTGCCAGCAGTTACGACACTGAAGCTTTCTTT
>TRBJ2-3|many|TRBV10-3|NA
CAISESHYTDTQYF
TGTGCCATCAGTGAGTCTCACTACACAGATACGCAGTATTTT
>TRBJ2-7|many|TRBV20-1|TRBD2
CSMTGTSGYEQYF
TGCAGCATGACCGGGACTAGCGGTTACGAGCAGTACTTC
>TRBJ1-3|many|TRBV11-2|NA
CASSPTIYSGNTIYF
TGTGCCAGCAGCCCAACGATTTACTCTGGAAACACCATATATTTT
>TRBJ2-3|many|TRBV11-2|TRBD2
CASSWTSGRSTDTQYF
TGTGCCAGCAGCTGGACTAGCGGGAGAAGCACAGATACGCAGTATTTT
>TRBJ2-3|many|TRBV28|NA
CASIERRDAPRVTDTQYF
TGTGCCAGCATCGAAAGGAGGGACGCGCCACGGGTCACAGATACGCAGTATTTT
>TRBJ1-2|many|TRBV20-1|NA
CSARVLQGYGYTF
TGCAGTGCTAGAGTTTTACAGGGATATGGCTACACCTTC
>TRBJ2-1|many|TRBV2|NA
CASSLGPYNEQFF
TGTGCCAGCAGTTTAGGACCATACAATGAGCAGTTCTTC
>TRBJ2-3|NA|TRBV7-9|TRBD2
CASSRGLEGATDTQYF
TGTGCCAGCAGCCGCGGACTAGAAGGCGCCACAGATACGCAGTATTTT
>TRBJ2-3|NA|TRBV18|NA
CASSPGIWLQYF
TGTGCCAGCTCACCAGGGATTTGGCTGCAGTATTTT
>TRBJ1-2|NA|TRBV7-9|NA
CASRKEGYGYTF
TGTGCCAGCAGGAAAGAGGGGTATGGCTACACCTTC
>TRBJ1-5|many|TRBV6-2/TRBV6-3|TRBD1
CASSYSMSGDRHSNQPQHF
TGTGCCAGCAGTTACTCCATGAGCGGGGACAGACATAGCAATCAGCCCCAGCATTTT